This paragraph covers one TCR beta chain sequence. What antigen it recognizes has not been identified. The sample holds no much larger clone one base away, and base qualities are not on file. Including the terminal cysteine and phenylalanine, the CDR3 comprises 16 residues. Only CDR3 DNA remains: 48 bases, in frame from the first base. The germline V and J ends show losses of 1 base and 3 bases respectively, and no gene match explains 5 bases of the junction. Per the germline V gene, MGHRA is the CDR1 and YSYEKL is the CDR2. The sample comes from a study of T cell repertoires in cytomegalovirus infection (dated by TCRdb to about 2019). About the study as a whole: The peptide stimulations were aimed at well-studied HLA-B-restricted epitopes as well as recently identified HLA-C-restricted CMV epitopes, whose presentation resists viral immunomodulation. Donor HLA type was relevant to the analysis, as public TCR beta signatures indicated carriage of CMV infection together with the matching HLA type.

The label giving this sample's treatment or condition can be read as: in vitro stimulation with specific CMV peptide epitopes to enrich CMV-specific T cells. Results and caveats for the whole study, not just this receptor: In the ex vivo response, HLA-C-restricted CMV-specific TCR beta clonotypes were dominant, and in two of eight donors the single most frequent clonotype came from this HLA-C-restricted group. In both this cohort and an independent cohort of 352 donors, the cumulative frequency of public TCR beta family members distinguished carriers of CMV infection plus the relevant HLA type.

The listed sequencing device is Illumina HiSeq 1500. The public sequencing data were trimmed at Q25 with fastp and processed into clonotypes with MiXCR by TCRdb, which kept only in-frame beta chains. Entries that share a CDR3 protein sequence are merged under the most common genes and DNA. The sample table contains 550,000 to 850,000 distinct CDR3 sequences; only one count was recorded for around 35% of them. The top ten clonotypes cover around a sixth of the sample. Rearrangement joined TRBV4-1 to TRBJ1-2, with 10 junctional bases fitting TRBD1. This TCR came from a human donor in good health (CMV status not recorded). Some clones in this sample may be carry-over from other donors' samples. This specimen was cultured PBMCs, taken from culture after CMV antigen stimulation. CDR3 protein: CASSQVGTGDYYGYTF. DNA sequence: TGCGCCAGCAGCCAAGTAGGGACAGGGGACTACTATGGCTACACCTTC.